Listed below are T cell receptor beta chains from one sample, sequenced in a study of blood T cell repertoires in COVID-19. The data were produced by immunoSEQ multiplex PCR, yet TCRdb's version contains in-frame clones alone and is incomplete. The sample lists some 64,000 clones, roughly 80% occurring once. Sequenced sample: peripheral blood. Receptor source: a man aged 55-75 years with acute or convalescent COVID-19. CDR3s include the opening cysteine and the closing phenylalanine or tryptophan. The D gene is left open where the match is weak. Rows give clone size only sometimes, using once, few, many, or a class for an expanded clone.

>TRBV10-3|TRBJ1-5|-|once
TGTGCCATCAGTCTTAGCAGGGACAATCAGCCCCAGCATTTT
CAISLSRDNQPQHF
>TRBV4-3|TRBJ2-1|TRBD2|-
TGCGCCAGCAGCTACGGACTAGCGGTGTACAATGAGCAGTTCTTC
CASSYGLAVYNEQFF
>TRBV4-2|TRBJ2-7|-|once
TGTGCCAGCAGCCAAACGACAGGACTCTACAACTACGAGCAGTACTTC
CASSQTTGLYNYEQYF
>TRBV29-1|TRBJ2-5|TRBD1|once
TGCAGCGTTGAAGCAGGGGGCTTAGAGACCCAGTACTTC
CSVEAGGLETQYF
>TRBV27|TRBJ2-5|-|few
TGTGCCAGCAGTTTAGGGGTCGGTAGGGGTCGGGTTAGGCGAGGACAAGAGACCCAGTACTTC
CASSLGVGRGRVRRGQETQYF
>TRBV6-5|TRBJ1-2|TRBD1|-
TGTGCCATCCCGGGACAGGGGACCTACAACTATGGCTACACCTTC
CAIPGQGTYNYGYTF
>TRBV12-2|TRBJ1-5|-|-
TGTGCAAGTCGCTTAGATCAGACAGGGGTAAATCAGCCCCAGCATTTT
CASRLDQTGVNQPQHF
>TRBV28|TRBJ2-3|-|-
TGTGCCAGCAGTAGACAGTCAGATACGCAGTATTTT
CASSRQSDTQYF
>TRBV5-1|TRBJ2-1|TRBD1|-
TGCGCCAGCAGCTTGGTCGGGACAGGGTTCGAGCAGTTCTTC
CASSLVGTGFEQFF
>TRBV3-1/TRBV3-2|TRBJ2-3|-|few
TGTGCCAGCAGCCCCCGATACGGGGGCACAGATACGCAGTATTTT
CASSPRYGGTDTQYF
>TRBV28|TRBJ2-7|-|few
TGTGCCAGCAGTTTACAGGGCGGCTCCTACGAGCAGTACTTC
CASSLQGGSYEQYF
>TRBV11-2|TRBJ1-2|-|-
TGTGCCAGCAGCTTAAATTTCGGGTCCGAGGGCTATGGCTACACCTTC
CASSLNFGSEGYGYTF
>TRBV6-4|TRBJ2-6|TRBD2|once
TGTGCCAGCAGTGAATGGGGGACTAGCTCTACTGGGGCCAACGTCCTGACTTTC
CASSEWGTSSTGANVLTF
>TRBV4-2|TRBJ1-2|-|few
TGTGCCAGCAGCCAAGACTTCCCTAACTATGGCTACACCTTC
CASSQDFPNYGYTF
>TRBV28|TRBJ2-5|-|-
TGTGCCAGCGCCGTCTGGGAACAGGGTGCGGTGTACGAAGAGACCCAGTACTTC
CASAVWEQGAVYEETQYF
>TRBV6-2/TRBV6-3|TRBJ2-1|-|-
TGTGCCAGCAGTTATTCTAGGGGGATGTTGAATGAGCAGTTCTTC
CASSYSRGMLNEQFF
>TRBV5-8|TRBJ1-5|-|-
TGTGCCAGCAGCCCTGGGATTCAGGGGAATCAGCCCCAGCATTTT
CASSPGIQGNQPQHF
>TRBV28|TRBJ1-5|-|-
TGTGCCAGCAGTTTGGCAGGGCAGGCTCAGCCCCAGCATTTT
CASSLAGQAQPQHF
>TRBV12-3/TRBV12-4|TRBJ2-7|-|-
TGTGCCAGCAGTCCAGGATACTCCTACGAGCAGTACTTC
CASSPGYSYEQYF
>TRBV5-1|TRBJ2-3|TRBD2|-
TGCGCCAGCAGCATGATCCTAGCGGGAGAGTCAGCAGATACGCAGTATTTT
CASSMILAGESADTQYF
>TRBV28|TRBJ2-7|-|-
TGTGCCAGCAGAGGTGGGCCCAAGGGGTCCTACGAGCAGTACTTC
CASRGGPKGSYEQYF
>TRBV3-1/TRBV3-2|TRBJ2-1|-|once
TGTGCCAGCAGCCAAGTGTTGGGGCTCAGGAATGAGCAGTTCTTC
CASSQVLGLRNEQFF
>TRBV7-8|TRBJ1-5|-|-
TGTGCCAGCAGCTTTAACGGGGGCAATCAGCCCCAGCATTTT
CASSFNGGNQPQHF
>TRBV5-1|TRBJ2-1|TRBD1|-
TGCGCCAGCAGCCCGGGGACAGGGAACAATGAGCAGTTCTTC
CASSPGTGNNEQFF
>TRBV7-3|TRBJ2-2|-|-
TGTGCCAGCAGCCCCTCCCCGGGGACTCAGGTGGAGACCGGGGAGCTGTTTTTT
CASSPSPGTQVETGELFF
>TRBV11-2|TRBJ2-7|-|-
TGTGCCAGCAGCTTAGATTCTGGACAGAGCTACGAGCAGTACTTC
CASSLDSGQSYEQYF
>TRBV9|TRBJ2-7|-|once
TGTGCCAGCAGCGCCCGCGGGACTGCCTTGTACGAGCAGTACTTC
CASSARGTALYEQYF
>TRBV2|TRBJ2-1|TRBD1|-
TGTGCCAGCCGACCGGGACAGGGCTTAAATGAGCAGTTCTTC
CASRPGQGLNEQFF
>TRBV24-1|TRBJ1-5|TRBD1|-
TGTGCCCCCGACGTGGGACAGGGGTCAACTTATAGCAATCAGCCCCAGCATTTT
CAPDVGQGSTYSNQPQHF
>TRBV12-2|TRBJ1-1|-|-
TGCCAGAGCAGGTCGAACACTGAAGCTTTCTTT
CQSRSNTEAFF
>TRBV4-2|TRBJ2-7|-|-
TGTGCCAGCAGCCAAGCGGATAGCGGTTACGAGCAGTACTTC
CASSQADSGYEQYF
>TRBV27|TRBJ2-2|TRBD1|-
TGTGCCAGCAGGCAGGGGGCGCGGACGAACACCGGGGAGCTGTTTTTT
CASRQGARTNTGELFF
>TRBV7-6|TRBJ2-1|TRBD1|once
TGTGCCAGCAGCTTAGGAGGGGGCCGTTACAATGAGCAGTTCTTC
CASSLGGGRYNEQFF
>TRBV5-1|TRBJ1-2|-|-
TGCGCCAGCAGCTCCGAGGGCTATTCTTCGGAGGGCTACACCTTC
CASSSEGYSSEGYTF
>TRBV27|TRBJ2-6|-|-
TGTGCCAGCAGTTTGGCCGGGGCCAACGTCCTGACTTTC
CASSLAGANVLTF
>TRBV7-9|TRBJ2-1|-|-
TGTGCCAGCAGCTTCACGAGCTCCTACAATGAGCAGTTCTTC
CASSFTSSYNEQFF
>TRBV7-8|TRBJ1-2|TRBD1|many
TGTGCCAGCAGCTTAGGACAGGGGGCGCCGAACTATGGCTACACCTTC
CASSLGQGAPNYGYTF
>TRBV18|TRBJ2-7|-|-
TGTGCCAGCTCACCCAATAGCTGGACGGGAACCTACGAGCAGTACTTC
CASSPNSWTGTYEQYF
>TRBV7-9|TRBJ2-2|TRBD1|-
TGTGCCAGCAGCCCAACGGGACAGGCCACCGGGGAGCTGTTTTTT
CASSPTGQATGELFF
>TRBV7-9|TRBJ2-7|-|-
TGTGCCAGCAGCCACATTGGCTCCACCTACGAGCAGTACTTC
CASSHIGSTYEQYF
>TRBV6-5|TRBJ2-3|TRBD1|-
TGTGCCAGCAGTCGGGACAGGGTTACAGATACGCAGTATTTT
CASSRDRVTDTQYF
>TRBV15|TRBJ1-4|-|-
TGTGCCACCAGCACTAACGGTTATAGCGATGAAAAACTGTTTTTT
CATSTNGYSDEKLFF
>TRBV7-8|TRBJ1-1|-|once
TGTGCCAGCAGCTTTGCAGCAGGGGCCCAGTTCACCGCTGAAGCTTTCTTT
CASSFAAGAQFTAEAFF
>TRBV3-1/TRBV3-2|TRBJ2-1|TRBD2|-
TGTGCCAGCAGCCAAGTGGTTGGACTAGCGGCTACCCAGTTCTTC
CASSQVVGLAATQFF
>TRBV9|TRBJ1-6|TRBD1|few
TGTGCCAGCAGCGAAAGAGGGACAGGGCGAAATTCACCCCTCCACTTT
CASSERGTGRNSPLHF
>TRBV4-1|TRBJ2-2|TRBD1|-
TGCGCCAGCAGCCAACTCGGGACAGGGGGCCCCGGGGAGCTGTTTTTT
CASSQLGTGGPGELFF
>TRBV19|TRBJ2-7|-|-
TGTGCCAGTAGTATAAGGGAAAGAACGGGGAGCTACGAGCAGTACTTC
CASSIRERTGSYEQYF
>TRBV28|TRBJ2-7|TRBD2|once
TGTGCCAGCAGTTTAGAACTAGCGGAAAGCTCCTACGAGCAGTACTTC
CASSLELAESSYEQYF
>TRBV18|TRBJ2-1|-|-
TGTGCCAGCTCACCACTCTCCGGACAGAGTCGGAATGAGCAGTTCTTC
CASSPLSGQSRNEQFF
>TRBV9|TRBJ2-3|TRBD1|-
TGTGCCAGCAGCGCGACAGGGGGAACTTTCACAGATACGCAGTATTTT
CASSATGGTFTDTQYF
>TRBV9|TRBJ2-1|TRBD1|-
TGTGCCAGCAGCGTGACAGGGGGCGCTTTCTACAATGAGCAGTTCTTC
CASSVTGGAFYNEQFF